This T cell receptor beta chain was profiled in a study of CD8 T cells in ankylosing spondylitis. Study findings and constraints: Matched ankylosing spondylitis synovial fluid reportedly contained a significantly enriched population of disease-linked clones. Blood of patients with ankylosing spondylitis appeared to be characterized by a TCR beta motif of several highly homologous variants.

This clonotype was picked up many times. Its antigen is undetermined. Looked up from germline, CDR1 is LGHNA and CDR2 is YSLEER. The CDR3 is 17 amino acids. Trimming stripped 0 bases from V and 6 bases from J, with 19 bases between. In making TCR beta libraries, quantitative 5'-RACE with molecular barcodes was used. TCRdb processed the 5' RACE reads anew with MiXCR; each CDR3 protein has one entry. Among 200,000 to 250,000 distinct CDR3 sequences, just under 7.5% were seen once, and the ten largest hold approximately 15%. The J gene is TRBJ2-3, the V gene TRBV4-3, with unresolved D. The origin of this receptor is a male donor with ankylosing spondylitis. The source material was blood, either unsorted or a sorted T cell fraction (not recorded which). The CDR3: CASSQEDGEGVQDTQYF. Here the CDR3 DNA reads TGCGCCAGCAGCCAAGAAGATGGGGAAGGAGTTCAGGATACGCAGTATTTT.